The rows below give T cell receptor beta chains drawn from one sample of a study of Ad26.COV2.S vaccination and SARS-CoV-2 variants. TCRdb's table, derived via immunoSEQ multiplex PCR, lists solely in-frame clones and lacks some. The sample has 400,000 to 450,000 clones, 90% seen once. The starting material was peripheral blood, obtained in a trial of Ad26.COV2.S vaccine versus placebo. The source is a person between 18 and 60 years old who received the Ad26.COV2.S COVID-19 vaccine or a placebo. Both conserved end residues are part of each CDR3. The order of the fields is V gene, clone size, D gene, J gene, CDR3 DNA, CDR3 protein. A D gene is named only where the DNA matches it firmly. Size tells how often a clone was seen (once, few, many) or the class of an expanded clone, and some rows leave it out.

TRBV2	few	.	TRBJ2-7	TGTGCCAGCAGTGACGGGGGCGCGGGGGAGCAGTACTTC	CASSDGGAGEQYF
TRBV27	.	TRBD1	TRBJ2-7	TGTGCCAGCAGTTTAGGGGGGACAGGAGCCTACGAGCAGTACTTC	CASSLGGTGAYEQYF
TRBV28	.	TRBD2	TRBJ2-7	TGTGCCAGTACTAGCGGGGGGGACTACGAGCAGTACTTC	CASTSGGDYEQYF
TRBV27	.	.	TRBJ2-7	TGTGCCAGCAGTTCCCCCCCAGGGGGGTCATACGAGCAGTACTTC	CASSSPPGGSYEQYF
TRBV28	once	TRBD1	TRBJ2-4	TGTGCCAGCGAGGGGGCGAGAAACATTCAGTACTTC	CASEGARNIQYF
TRBV14	.	.	TRBJ1-2	TGTGCCAGCAGCCAAGATGCACGCAGGTTGTATGGCTACACCTTC	CASSQDARRLYGYTF
TRBV7-2	.	.	TRBJ2-7	TGTGCCAGCAGCAGAGCAGCGGGTGAGGGTTTCTACGAGCAGTACTTC	CASSRAAGEGFYEQYF
TRBV10-3	.	.	TRBJ2-7	TGTGCCATTAGACCCACTCGAACAAACTACGAGCAGTACTTC	CAIRPTRTNYEQYF
TRBV7-8	once	.	TRBJ2-1	TGTGCCAGCAGCTTAGAGGGCCGCACCTACAATGAGCAGTTCTTC	CASSLEGRTYNEQFF
TRBV5-1	.	TRBD1	TRBJ2-7	TGCGCCAGCAGCACCCGGACAGGGTTGGACGAGCAGTACTTC	CASSTRTGLDEQYF
TRBV28	.	TRBD2	TRBJ2-5	TGTGCCAGCAGTTTTTGGGCGGGAGCTGAAGAGACCCAGTACTTC	CASSFWAGAEETQYF
TRBV14	.	TRBD2	TRBJ2-7	TGTGCCAGCAGCCAAGAGGAAGCGGGAGGGCCCTCCTACGAGCAGTACTTC	CASSQEEAGGPSYEQYF
TRBV30	.	.	TRBJ2-7	TGTGCCTGGAGTGTAAATAGGCCCGGAACTACAACACGGTACGAGCAGTACTTC	CAWSVNRPGTTTRYEQYF
TRBV28	.	.	TRBJ1-2	TGTGCCAGCAGTTTAGGGGGGGCTGGCTACACCTTC	CASSLGGAGYTF
TRBV7-2	.	.	TRBJ2-7	TGTGCCAGCAGCTTAGCGGTCCCATCCTACGAGCAGTACTTC	CASSLAVPSYEQYF
TRBV9	.	TRBD1	TRBJ2-2	TGTGCCAGCAGCGTTACAGGGGCAGACACCGGGGAGCTGTTTTTT	CASSVTGADTGELFF